This TCR beta chain is drawn from a study of control samples from healthy donors and cancer patients. The data were produced by immunoSEQ multiplex PCR, yet TCRdb's version contains in-frame clones alone and is incomplete. Of fewer than 200,000 clones listed, less than 95% are singletons. The CDR3 runs 14 residues. Looked up from germline, CDR1 is SEHNR and CDR2 is FQNEAQ (reference sequence). The ends were cut back, 2 bases at V and 4 bases at J, with 9 bases in the middle. Sequenced material: PBMCs. The rearrangement joins TRBV7-9 to TRBJ1-3, with D unresolved. The TCR originated in a man in his sixties with colorectal cancer. CDR3 DNA: TGTGCCAGCAGCTTAATAAGCTCGGGAAACACCATATATTTT. It is translated as CASSLISSGNTIYF.